Following are 5 T cell receptor beta chains from one sample sequenced in a study of blood T cell repertoires in COVID-19. Measured with immunoSEQ multiplex PCR; TCRdb has only the in-frame clones, and not every one. There are fewer than 120,000 clones in the sample; 60% to 80% occur only once, and around 15% lies in the top ten. Input material: peripheral blood. These receptors originate from a woman of 80 years or more with active or convalescent COVID-19.

This sequence joins TRBV7-9 and TRBJ1-2, with a tentative D call TRBD1 (5 bases). The CDR3 runs to 14 residues. V lost 1 base, J lost 7 bases, and 13 bases lay in between. Germline V lookup: CDR1 SEHNR, CDR2 FQNEAQ (reference sequence). CDR3 region: CASSLVWRQGGYTF. For the CDR3, the DNA is TGTGCCAGCAGCTTAGTATGGCGCCAGGGTGGCTACACCTTC.

The chain combines TRBV5-1 with TRBJ2-5, with D perhaps TRBD1 (7 bases). The CDR3 sequence is 14 residues long. CDR1 and CDR2 (germline): SGHRS, YFSETQ. V was trimmed by 3 bases and J by 4 bases, leaving 13 bases between them. CDR3: CASSSTRGAETQYF. CDR3 coding DNA: TGCGCCAGCAGCTCAACCAGGGGGGCAGAGACCCAGTACTTC.

The chain links TRBV5-1 to TRBJ2-5, with 7 bases that match TRBD1. Trimming cost V 4 bases and J 5 bases; bases outside gene matches: 5. Germline loops: CDR1 SGHRS, CDR2 YFSETQ. The CDR3 is made up of 13 amino acids. This chain's CDR3 is CASSMTGLETQYF. The CDR3 DNA reads TGCGCCAGCAGCATGACAGGGTTGGAGACCCAGTACTTC.

This chain connects TRBV29-1 to TRBJ2-7; 7 bases fit TRBD1. The germline CDR1 and CDR2 sequences are SQVTM and ANQGSEA. V gave up 6 bases and J gave up 0 bases; unmatched junction bases: 2. There are 12 residues in the CDR3. The CDR3 loop is CSVQGYSYEQYF. The CDR3 DNA reads as TGCAGCGTACAGGGGTACTCCTACGAGCAGTACTTC.

This clone was counted ten times or more. The chain recombines TRBV28 with TRBJ2-1; 11 bases agree with TRBD2. V lost 5 bases to trimming and J lost 10 bases; unmatched junction nucleotides: 13. This CDR3 contains 16 residues. The V gene's germline CDR1 is MDHEN and CDR2 SYDVKM. The CDR3 sequence: CASSPIRLAGSYEQFF. The DNA of the CDR3 is TGTGCCAGCAGTCCGATCCGACTAGCGGGAAGCTACGAGCAGTTCTTC.